The clone carrying this T cell receptor (beta chain) has only a few counts. Antigen unknown. Clones were read by immunoSEQ multiplex PCR, and TCRdb kept only the in-frame ones, dropping some. The sample presents about 30,000 clones, none singletons. These data originate in a study of T cells after posttransplantation cyclophosphamide. Study conclusions and caveats: Donor CD8+ memory clones often dominated recipient blood repertoires at later times.

This CDR3 is 14 amino acids long. Trimming removed 1 base at V and 6 bases at J, with 10 bases between. Germline V lookup: CDR1 LNHNV, CDR2 YYDKDF (reference sequence). This TCR was recovered from a woman aged 60-75 years in good health, CMV-negative, and a related stem cell transplant donor. The rearrangement links TRBV15 to TRBJ2-4; tentatively, D is TRBD2 (7 bases). Sequencing used PBMCs. CDR3 coding DNA: TGTGCCACCAGCAGAGGGGGGGGCGGAAACATTCAGTACTTC. Its protein is CATSRGGGGNIQYF.